This TCR beta chain originates from a study of vaccination effects on CD4 cells after COVID-19. A word on this clone: Antigen specificity is unknown.

Clones were read by immunoSEQ multiplex PCR, and TCRdb kept only the in-frame ones, dropping some. The repertoire holds around 60,000 clones, with 55% to 85% as singletons. ViraFEST used viral peptide pools to expand antigen-specific CD4+ T cells before sequencing. CD4+ T cells were isolated after less than 13 days of culture. Participants got two doses of BNT162b2 or mRNA-1273 vaccine. Nobody among the vaccine recipients had prior SARS-CoV-2 infection (nucleocapsid antibodies were negative). The CDR3 is made up of 11 amino acids. V dropped 11 bases and J dropped 9 bases, with 16 bases sitting between them. Germline V gene data show CDR1 as LNHDA and CDR2 as SQIVND (reference sequence).

The V gene is TRBV19, the J gene TRBJ2-5; D is possibly TRBD1 (5 bases). The source material was CD4+ T cells from PBMCs cultured with HCoV-229E spike peptides, sampled after COVID-19 vaccination. The TCR was taken from a human donor who received a COVID-19 vaccine. The CDR3 nucleotides read TGTGCCCCCCCCCGCCCAGGGTCCCAGTACTTC. It translates to CAPPRPGSQYF.